This entry lists 2 T cell receptor beta chains sequenced from one sample in a study of blood T cell repertoires in COVID-19. Some clones are missing from TCRdb's copy, which holds only in-frame ones; the method was immunoSEQ multiplex PCR. The sample carries roughly 180,000 clones, 82% recorded once. Sequenced: peripheral blood. The receptor set was obtained from a woman of 80 years or more with active or convalescent COVID-19.

The rearrangement links TRBV5-1 to TRBJ2-1; 9 bases align to TRBD2. J lost 8 bases, V lost 4 bases, and 10 bases had no gene match. In germline, CDR1 is SGHRS, CDR2 YFSETQ. The CDR3 has 15 residues. The CDR3 sequence is CASSLGTSSDHEQFF. Here the CDR3 DNA reads TGCGCCAGCAGCCTGGGGACTAGCTCCGATCATGAGCAGTTCTTC. Looking up the rest from reference TRBV5-1 and TRBJ2-1 gives the full variable domain: KAGVTQTPRYLIKTRGQQVTLSCSPISGHRSVSWYQQTPGQGLQFLFEYFSETQRNKGNFPGRFSGRQFSNSRSEMNVSTLELGDSALYLCASSLGTSSDHEQFFGPGTRLTVL.

V is TRBV7-3 and J is TRBJ2-3, with TRBD2 identical over 10 bases. With V trimmed by 0 bases and J by 0 bases, 3 bases remained unmatched. The CDR3 sequence is 17 residues long. The germline CDR1 and CDR2 sequences are SGHTA and FQGTGA. The CDR3 here is CASSLTPTSGSTDTQYF. The CDR3 DNA sequence: TGTGCCAGCAGCTTAACCCCGACTAGCGGGAGCACAGATACGCAGTATTTT.